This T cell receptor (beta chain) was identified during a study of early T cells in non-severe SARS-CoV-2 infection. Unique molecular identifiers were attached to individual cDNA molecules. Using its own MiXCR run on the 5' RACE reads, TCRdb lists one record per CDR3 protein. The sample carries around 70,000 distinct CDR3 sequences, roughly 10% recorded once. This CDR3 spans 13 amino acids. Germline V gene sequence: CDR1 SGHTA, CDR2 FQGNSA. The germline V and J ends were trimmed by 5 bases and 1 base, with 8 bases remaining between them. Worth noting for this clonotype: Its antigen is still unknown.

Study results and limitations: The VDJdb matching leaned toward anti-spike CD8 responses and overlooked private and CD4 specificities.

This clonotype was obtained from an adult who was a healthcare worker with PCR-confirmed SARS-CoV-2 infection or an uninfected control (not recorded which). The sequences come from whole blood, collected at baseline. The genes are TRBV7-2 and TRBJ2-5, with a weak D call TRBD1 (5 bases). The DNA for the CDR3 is TGTGCCAGCAGCCTGACAGTCCAAGAGACCCAGTACTTC. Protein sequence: CASSLTVQETQYF.